These 3 T cell receptor beta chains originate from one sample sequenced in a study of T-cell memory formation after mild COVID-19. TCRdb called the 5' RACE reads again in MiXCR, with one record for every CDR3 protein. The sample contains roughly 110,000 distinct CDR3 sequences, about an eighth of which appear only once. The sequencing input was PBMCs or a T cell subset sorted from them (not recorded which). The receptors were gathered from an adult woman who had mild COVID-19 (a few samples of this study predate the infection). Cell type and time point are not known.

This clonotype was seen a few times. The V gene is TRBV23-1, the J gene TRBJ2-1; D call uncertain. TRBV23-1 qualifies as an ORF whose function is uncertain. This CDR3 region has 11 residues. Trimming shortened V by 3 bases and J by 4 bases, and 1 base separated the two germline ends. CDR3 protein: CASSHYNEQFF. CDR3 DNA sequence: TGCGCCAGCAGTCATTACAATGAGCAGTTCTTC.

The V call is TRBV7-9, the J call TRBJ1-4; 10 nucleotides agree with TRBD1. V shed 5 bases and J 2 bases; nucleotides not matched to a gene: 11. The CDR3 is made up of 18 amino acids. Germline V lookup: CDR1 SEHNR, CDR2 FQNEAQ (reference sequence). CDR3 sequence: CASSPRQGARETNEKLFF. In nucleotides, the CDR3 is TGTGCCAGCAGCCCCCGACAGGGGGCGAGGGAGACTAATGAAAAACTGTTTTTT.

This clonotype was picked up a small number of times. This chain uses TRBV4-1 with TRBJ2-5; D is possibly TRBD1 or TRBD2 (6 bases each). The CDR3 spans 13 residues. V dropped 7 bases and J dropped 5 bases, with 14 bases sitting between them. The germline V gene has CDR1 MGHRA and CDR2 YSYEKL. CDR3 nucleotide sequence: TGCGCCAGCACCCAGACAGGAGGGGAGACCCAGTACTTC. Its protein product is CASTQTGGETQYF.